This is a list of T cell receptor beta chains from one sample in a study of blood T cell repertoires in COVID-19. Sequencing was performed with immunoSEQ multiplex PCR; in TCRdb, only in-frame clones are kept and a portion is missing. In the table there are about 130,000 clones, roughly 85% of which are singletons. Material for sequencing was peripheral blood. These receptors all come from a woman older than 75 with COVID-19, enrolled during active disease. The CDR3 runs from the conserved cysteine through the conserved F or W.

V gene: TRBV7-2; J gene: TRBJ2-3; CDR3 protein: CASSLDFGFTDTQYF
V gene: TRBV27; J gene: TRBJ2-1; CDR3 protein: CASCAGNTYNEQFF
V gene: TRBV2; J gene: TRBJ2-1; CDR3 protein: CASSARASGSQNNEQFF
V gene: TRBV9; J gene: TRBJ2-5; CDR3 protein: CASSPRLTGVGETQYF
V gene: TRBV5-4; J gene: TRBJ2-3; CDR3 protein: CASSSPTSGRSDTQYF
V gene: TRBV24-1; J gene: TRBJ2-5; CDR3 protein: CATSDATGNQETQYF
V gene: TRBV7-2; J gene: TRBJ2-7; CDR3 protein: CASSFRPQLAGGTPYEQYF
V gene: TRBV28; J gene: TRBJ1-5; CDR3 protein: CASTGQDQPQHF
V gene: TRBV5-1; J gene: TRBJ2-3; CDR3 protein: CASSLRGTSTDTQYF
V gene: TRBV14; J gene: TRBJ2-2; CDR3 protein: CASSLDITGELFF
V gene: TRBV18; J gene: TRBJ2-5; CDR3 protein: CASSLSQGETQYF
V gene: TRBV12-3/TRBV12-4; J gene: TRBJ1-3; CDR3 protein: CASKSRDRDTIYF
V gene: TRBV3-1/TRBV3-2; J gene: TRBJ2-2; CDR3 protein: CASSQVSGRAVGELFF
V gene: TRBV2; J gene: TRBJ2-2; CDR3 protein: CASLRDGTSTGELFF
V gene: TRBV6-5; J gene: TRBJ1-1; CDR3 protein: CASSRQGRNTEAFF
V gene: TRBV3-1/TRBV3-2; J gene: TRBJ2-7; CDR3 protein: CASSPLSQGYEQYF
V gene: TRBV18; J gene: TRBJ2-2; CDR3 protein: CASSPGLAVNTGELFF
V gene: TRBV6-5; J gene: TRBJ1-5; CDR3 protein: CASRTGNQPQHF
V gene: TRBV9; J gene: TRBJ1-2; CDR3 protein: CASSAPGGAGYGYTF
V gene: TRBV7-2; J gene: TRBJ2-7; CDR3 protein: CASSLGVNYWDNSYEQYF
V gene: TRBV6-5; J gene: TRBJ2-3; CDR3 protein: CASSRTSGRTDTQYF
V gene: TRBV2; J gene: TRBJ2-2; CDR3 protein: CASSERTGGTGELFF
V gene: TRBV6-5; J gene: TRBJ1-2; CDR3 protein: CASRSPGQTYYGYTF
V gene: TRBV5-1; J gene: TRBJ1-1; CDR3 protein: CASSLQGDHTEAFF
V gene: TRBV5-1; J gene: TRBJ2-7; CDR3 protein: CASSPLGGAYEQYF
V gene: TRBV5-4; J gene: TRBJ2-2; CDR3 protein: CASSLSTTGINGELFF
V gene: TRBV4-2; J gene: TRBJ2-1; CDR3 protein: CASSQGLAGGPRRGNEQFF
V gene: TRBV19; J gene: TRBJ2-7; CDR3 protein: CASSIRAGAYEQYF
V gene: TRBV5-1; J gene: TRBJ2-2; CDR3 protein: CASSSGAFANTGELFF
V gene: TRBV15; J gene: TRBJ1-1; CDR3 protein: CATSRRSGGNTEAFF
V gene: TRBV11-1; J gene: TRBJ2-7; CDR3 protein: CASSSGGSVNEQYF
V gene: TRBV4-1; J gene: TRBJ1-1; CDR3 protein: CASSQDWAGNTEAFF